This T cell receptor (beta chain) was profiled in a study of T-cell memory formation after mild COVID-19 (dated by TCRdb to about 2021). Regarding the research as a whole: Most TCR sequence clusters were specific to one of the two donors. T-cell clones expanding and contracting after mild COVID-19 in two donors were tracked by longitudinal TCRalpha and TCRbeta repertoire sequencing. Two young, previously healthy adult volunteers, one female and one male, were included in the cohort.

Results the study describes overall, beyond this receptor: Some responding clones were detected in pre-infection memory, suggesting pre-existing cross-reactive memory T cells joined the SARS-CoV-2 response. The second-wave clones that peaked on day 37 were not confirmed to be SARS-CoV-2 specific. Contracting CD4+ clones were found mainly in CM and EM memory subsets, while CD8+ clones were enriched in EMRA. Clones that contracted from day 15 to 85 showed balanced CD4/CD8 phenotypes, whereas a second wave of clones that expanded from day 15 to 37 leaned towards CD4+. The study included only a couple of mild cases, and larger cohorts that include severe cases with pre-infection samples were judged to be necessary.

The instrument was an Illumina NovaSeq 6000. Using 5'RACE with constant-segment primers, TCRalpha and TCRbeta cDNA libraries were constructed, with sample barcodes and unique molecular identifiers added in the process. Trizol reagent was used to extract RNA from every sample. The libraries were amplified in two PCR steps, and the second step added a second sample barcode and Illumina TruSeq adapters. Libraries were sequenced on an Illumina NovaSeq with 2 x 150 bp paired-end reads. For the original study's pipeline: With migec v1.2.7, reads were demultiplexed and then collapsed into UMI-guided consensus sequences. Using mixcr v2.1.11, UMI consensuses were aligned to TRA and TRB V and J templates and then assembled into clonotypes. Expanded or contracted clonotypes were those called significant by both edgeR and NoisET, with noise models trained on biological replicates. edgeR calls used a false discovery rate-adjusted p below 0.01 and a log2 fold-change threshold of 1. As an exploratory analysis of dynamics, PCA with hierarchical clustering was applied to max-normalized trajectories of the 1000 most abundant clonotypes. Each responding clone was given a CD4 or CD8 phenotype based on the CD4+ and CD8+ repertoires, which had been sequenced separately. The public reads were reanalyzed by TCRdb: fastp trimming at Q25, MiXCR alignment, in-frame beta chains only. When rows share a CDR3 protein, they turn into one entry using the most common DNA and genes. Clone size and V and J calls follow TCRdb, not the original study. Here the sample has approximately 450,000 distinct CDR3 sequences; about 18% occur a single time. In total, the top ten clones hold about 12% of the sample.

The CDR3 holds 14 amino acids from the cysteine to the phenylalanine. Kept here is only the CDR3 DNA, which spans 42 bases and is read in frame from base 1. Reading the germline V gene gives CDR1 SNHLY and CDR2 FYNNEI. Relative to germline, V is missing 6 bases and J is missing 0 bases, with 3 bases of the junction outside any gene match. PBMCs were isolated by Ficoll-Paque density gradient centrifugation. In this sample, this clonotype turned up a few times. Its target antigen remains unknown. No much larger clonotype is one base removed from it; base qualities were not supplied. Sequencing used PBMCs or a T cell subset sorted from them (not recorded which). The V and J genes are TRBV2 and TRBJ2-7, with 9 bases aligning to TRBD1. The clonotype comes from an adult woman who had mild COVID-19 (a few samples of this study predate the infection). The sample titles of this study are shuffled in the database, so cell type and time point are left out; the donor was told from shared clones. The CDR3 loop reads CASRRTGDSYEQYF. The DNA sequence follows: TGTGCCAGCAGACGGACAGGGGACTCCTACGAGCAGTACTTC.